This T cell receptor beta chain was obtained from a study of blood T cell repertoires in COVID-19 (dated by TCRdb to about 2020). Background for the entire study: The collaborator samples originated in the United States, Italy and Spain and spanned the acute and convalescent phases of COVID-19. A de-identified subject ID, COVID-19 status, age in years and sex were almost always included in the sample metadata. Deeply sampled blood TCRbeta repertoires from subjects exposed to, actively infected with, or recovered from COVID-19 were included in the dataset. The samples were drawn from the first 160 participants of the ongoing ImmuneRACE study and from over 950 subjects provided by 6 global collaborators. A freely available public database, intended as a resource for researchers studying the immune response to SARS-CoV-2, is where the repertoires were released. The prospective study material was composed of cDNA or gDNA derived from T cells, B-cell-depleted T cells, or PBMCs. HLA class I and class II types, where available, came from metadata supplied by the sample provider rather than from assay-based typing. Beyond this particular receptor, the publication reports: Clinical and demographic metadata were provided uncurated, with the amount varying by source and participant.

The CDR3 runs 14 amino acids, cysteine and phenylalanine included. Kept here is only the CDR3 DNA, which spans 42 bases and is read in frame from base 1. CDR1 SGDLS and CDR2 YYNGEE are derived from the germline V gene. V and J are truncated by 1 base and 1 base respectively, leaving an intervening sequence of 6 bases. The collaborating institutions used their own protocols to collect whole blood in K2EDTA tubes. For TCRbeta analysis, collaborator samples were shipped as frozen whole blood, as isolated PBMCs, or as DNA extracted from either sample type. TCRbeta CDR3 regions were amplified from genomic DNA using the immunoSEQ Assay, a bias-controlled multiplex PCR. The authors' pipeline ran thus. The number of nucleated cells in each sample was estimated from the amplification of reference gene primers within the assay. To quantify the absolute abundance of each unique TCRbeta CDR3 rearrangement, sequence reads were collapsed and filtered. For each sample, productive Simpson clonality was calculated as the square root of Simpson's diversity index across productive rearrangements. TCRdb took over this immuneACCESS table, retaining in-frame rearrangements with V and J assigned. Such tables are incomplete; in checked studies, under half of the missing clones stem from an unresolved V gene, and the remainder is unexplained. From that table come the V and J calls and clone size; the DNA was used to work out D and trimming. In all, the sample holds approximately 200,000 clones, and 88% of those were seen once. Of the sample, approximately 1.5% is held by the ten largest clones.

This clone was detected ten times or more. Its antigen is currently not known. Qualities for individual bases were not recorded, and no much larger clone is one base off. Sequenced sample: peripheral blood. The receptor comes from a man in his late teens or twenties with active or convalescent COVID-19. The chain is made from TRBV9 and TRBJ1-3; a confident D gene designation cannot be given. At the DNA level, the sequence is TGTGCCAGCAGCGTAACAGATTCTGGAAACACCATATATTTT. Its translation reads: CASSVTDSGNTIYF.